The 5 T cell receptor beta chains presented below share a single source sample, sequenced in a study of shared clonotypes between healthy human individuals. Profiling relied on immunoSEQ multiplex PCR, and the TCRdb table lists in-frame clones only, not all of them. The sample has around 700,000 clones, less than 80% seen once. Sequences were obtained from memory CD4+ T cells sorted from blood. Subset given: CD45RA-negative fraction. The receptors were sampled from a woman aged 30 to 39 in good health.

The gene calls are TRBV5-1 and TRBJ2-5; 7 positions match TRBD2. The ends lost 0 bases at V and 5 bases at J; junction bases unmatched: 7. The germline V gene encodes CDR1 SGHRS and CDR2 YFSETQ. The CDR3 sequence is 15 residues long. CDR3 loop: CASSLAGEGRETQYF. Written as DNA, the CDR3 is TGCGCCAGCAGCTTGGCTGGGGAGGGGCGGGAGACCCAGTACTTC.

The V and J genes are TRBV11-2 and TRBJ2-3, with 8 bases that match TRBD2. Germline trimming cut 8 bases from V and 11 bases from J; bases unmatched to any gene: 12. Germline V gives CDR1 SGHAT, CDR2 FQNNGV. The CDR3 sequence is 13 residues long. The CDR3 sequence: CASSNLGAGGQYF. The CDR3 DNA follows: TGTGCCAGCTCCAACCTGGGGGCGGGGGGGCAGTATTTT. Full variable domain (outside the CDR3, taken from reference TRBV11-2 and TRBJ2-3): EAGVAQSPRYKIIEKRQSVAFWCNPISGHATLYWYQQILGQGPKLLIQFQNNGVVDDSQLPKDRFSAERLKGVDSTLKIQPAKLEDSAVYLCASSNLGAGGQYFGPGTRLTVL.

This sequence joins TRBV7-6 and TRBJ1-4; 12 bases match TRBD1. The CDR3 contains 15 residues. Germline V gene lookup returns CDR1 SGHVS and CDR2 FNYEAQ. V trimming: 5 bases; J trimming: 8 bases; junction bases outside the gene matches: 6. The CDR3 bases are TGTGCCAGCAGCCCTAGGGACAGGGGGCAAGAAAAACTGTTTTTT. Amino acid sequence: CASSPRDRGQEKLFF. The full variable domain, completed using reference TRBV7-6 and TRBJ1-4, is GAGVSQSPRYKVTKRGQDVALRCDPISGHVSLYWYRQALGQGPEFLTYFNYEAQQDKSGLPNDRFSAERPEGSISTLTIQRTEQRDSAMYRCASSPRDRGQEKLFFGSGTQLSVL.

The chain links TRBV29-1 to TRBJ2-7, with a weak D call TRBD1 (5 bases). Looked up from germline, CDR1 is SQVTM and CDR2 is ANQGSEA. The CDR3 has 11 amino acids. This CDR3 is CGVIQDYEQYF. CDR3 in DNA: TGCGGAGTAATACAGGACTACGAGCAGTACTTC.

The J gene is TRBJ2-2, the V gene TRBV28, with no clear D. V was trimmed by 5 bases and J by 5 bases, leaving 12 bases between them. The germline V gene encodes CDR1 MDHEN and CDR2 SYDVKM. This CDR3 spans 14 amino acids. CDR3 sequence (DNA): TGTGCCAGCAGTCCCCGATTAAGGACCGGGGAGCTGTTTTTT. Protein sequence: CASSPRLRTGELFF.